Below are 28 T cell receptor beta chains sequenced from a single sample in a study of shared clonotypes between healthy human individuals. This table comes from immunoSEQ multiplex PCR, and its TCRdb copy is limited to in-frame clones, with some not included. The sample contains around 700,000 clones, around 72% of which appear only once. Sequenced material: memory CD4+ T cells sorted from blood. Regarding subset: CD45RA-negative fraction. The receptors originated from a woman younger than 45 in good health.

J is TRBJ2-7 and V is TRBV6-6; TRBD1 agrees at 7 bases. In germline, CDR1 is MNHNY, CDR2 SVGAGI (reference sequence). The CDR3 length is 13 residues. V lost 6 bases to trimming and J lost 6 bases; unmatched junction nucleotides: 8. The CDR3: CASRTGVNSEQYF. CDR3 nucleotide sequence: TGTGCCAGCAGAACAGGGGTGAACTCCGAGCAGTACTTC.

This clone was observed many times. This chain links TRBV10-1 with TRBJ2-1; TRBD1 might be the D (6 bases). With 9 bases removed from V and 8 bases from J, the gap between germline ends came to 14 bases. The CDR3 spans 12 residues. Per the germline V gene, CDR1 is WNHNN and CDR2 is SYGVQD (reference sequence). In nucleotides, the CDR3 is TGCGCCAGGGGACAAATTTTTGATGAGCAGTTCTTC. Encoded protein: CARGQIFDEQFF.

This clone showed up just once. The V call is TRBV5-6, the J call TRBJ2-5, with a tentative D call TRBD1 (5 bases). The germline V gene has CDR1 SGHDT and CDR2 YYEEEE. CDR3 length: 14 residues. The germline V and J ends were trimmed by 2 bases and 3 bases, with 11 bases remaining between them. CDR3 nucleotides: TGTGCCAGCAGCTTCCAGGGCAGTAAAGAGACCCAGTACTTC. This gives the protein CASSFQGSKETQYF.

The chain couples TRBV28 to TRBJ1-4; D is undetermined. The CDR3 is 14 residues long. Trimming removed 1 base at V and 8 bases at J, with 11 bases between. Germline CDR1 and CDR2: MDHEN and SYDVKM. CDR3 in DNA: TGTGCCAGCAGTTTATTCGTGACAACCGAAAAACTGTTTTTT. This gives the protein CASSLFVTTEKLFF.

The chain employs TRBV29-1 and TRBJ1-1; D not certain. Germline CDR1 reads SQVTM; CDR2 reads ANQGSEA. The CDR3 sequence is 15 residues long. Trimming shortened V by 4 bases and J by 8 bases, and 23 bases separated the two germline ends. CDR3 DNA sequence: TGCAGCGTTGGCACGCTCGGCCGGGCGCTGACAGAAGCTTTCTTT. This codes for CSVGTLGRALTEAFF.

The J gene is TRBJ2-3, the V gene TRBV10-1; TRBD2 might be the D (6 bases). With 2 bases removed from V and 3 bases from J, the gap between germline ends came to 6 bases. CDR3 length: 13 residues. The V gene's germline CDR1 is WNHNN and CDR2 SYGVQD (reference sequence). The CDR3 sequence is CASSEAGTDTQYF. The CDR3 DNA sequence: TGCGCCAGCAGTGAGGCGGGGACAGATACGCAGTATTTT.

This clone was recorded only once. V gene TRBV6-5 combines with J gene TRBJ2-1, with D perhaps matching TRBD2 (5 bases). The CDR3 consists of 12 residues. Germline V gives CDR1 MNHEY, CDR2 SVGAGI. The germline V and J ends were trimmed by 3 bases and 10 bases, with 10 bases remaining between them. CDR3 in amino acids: CASSYLGGEQFF. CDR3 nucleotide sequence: TGTGCCAGCAGTTATTTAGGAGGCGAGCAGTTCTTC.

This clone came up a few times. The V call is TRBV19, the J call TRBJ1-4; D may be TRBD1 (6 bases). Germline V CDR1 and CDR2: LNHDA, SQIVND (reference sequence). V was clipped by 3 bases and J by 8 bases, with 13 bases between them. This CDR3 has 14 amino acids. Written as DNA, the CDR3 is TGTGCCAGTAGTATTCAGGGCGGGACAGAAAAACTGTTTTTT. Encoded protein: CASSIQGGTEKLFF.

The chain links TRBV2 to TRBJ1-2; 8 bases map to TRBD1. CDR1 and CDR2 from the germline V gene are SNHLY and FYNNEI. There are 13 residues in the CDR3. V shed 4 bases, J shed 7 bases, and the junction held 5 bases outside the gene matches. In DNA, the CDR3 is TGTGCCAGCAGTGGAAACAGGGGGGTTGGCTACACCTTC. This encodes CASSGNRGVGYTF.

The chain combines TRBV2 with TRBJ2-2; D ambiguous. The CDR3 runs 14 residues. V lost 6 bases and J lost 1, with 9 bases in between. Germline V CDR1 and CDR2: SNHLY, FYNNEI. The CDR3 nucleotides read TGTGCCAGCAGGGCCTACAAGAACACCGGGGAGCTGTTTTTT. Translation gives CASRAYKNTGELFF.

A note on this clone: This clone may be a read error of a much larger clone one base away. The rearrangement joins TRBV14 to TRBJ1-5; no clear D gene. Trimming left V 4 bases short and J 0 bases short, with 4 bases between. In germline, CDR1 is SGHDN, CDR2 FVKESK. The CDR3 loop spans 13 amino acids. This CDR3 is CASSPNSNQPQHF. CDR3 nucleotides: TGTGCCAGCAGCCCCAATAGCAATCAGCCCCAGCATTTT.

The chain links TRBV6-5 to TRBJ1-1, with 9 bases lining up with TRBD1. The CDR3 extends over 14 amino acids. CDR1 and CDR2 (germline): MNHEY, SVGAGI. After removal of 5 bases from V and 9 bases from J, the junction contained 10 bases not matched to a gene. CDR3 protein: CASSQPGQGLQAFF. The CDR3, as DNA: TGTGCCAGCAGTCAACCGGGACAGGGACTACAAGCTTTCTTT.

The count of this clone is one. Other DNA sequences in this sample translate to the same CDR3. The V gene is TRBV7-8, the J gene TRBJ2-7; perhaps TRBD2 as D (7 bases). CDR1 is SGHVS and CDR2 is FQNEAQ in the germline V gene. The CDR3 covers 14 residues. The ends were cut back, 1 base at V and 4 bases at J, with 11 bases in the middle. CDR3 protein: CASSLEGGAYEQYF. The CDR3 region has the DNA TGTGCCAGCAGCTTAGAGGGGGGGGCTTACGAGCAGTACTTC.

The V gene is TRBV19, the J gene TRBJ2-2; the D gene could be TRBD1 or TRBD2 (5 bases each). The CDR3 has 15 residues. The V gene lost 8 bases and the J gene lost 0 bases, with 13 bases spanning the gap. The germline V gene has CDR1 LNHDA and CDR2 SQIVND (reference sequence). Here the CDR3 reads CASLSGPANTGELFF. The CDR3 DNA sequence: TGTGCCAGTCTCTCGGGACCGGCGAACACCGGGGAGCTGTTTTTT.

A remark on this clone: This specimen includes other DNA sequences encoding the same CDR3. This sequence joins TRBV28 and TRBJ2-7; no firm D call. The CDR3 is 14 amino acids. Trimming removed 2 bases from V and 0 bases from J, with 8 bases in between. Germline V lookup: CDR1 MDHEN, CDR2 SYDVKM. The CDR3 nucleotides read TGTGCCAGCAGTTTACAGCCGAGCTCCTACGAGCAGTACTTC. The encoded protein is CASSLQPSSYEQYF.

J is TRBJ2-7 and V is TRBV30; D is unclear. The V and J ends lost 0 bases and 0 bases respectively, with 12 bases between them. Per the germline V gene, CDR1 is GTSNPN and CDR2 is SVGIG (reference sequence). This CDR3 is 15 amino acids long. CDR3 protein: CAWSVLPASSYEQYF. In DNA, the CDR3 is TGTGCCTGGAGTGTACTTCCGGCTAGCTCCTACGAGCAGTACTTC.

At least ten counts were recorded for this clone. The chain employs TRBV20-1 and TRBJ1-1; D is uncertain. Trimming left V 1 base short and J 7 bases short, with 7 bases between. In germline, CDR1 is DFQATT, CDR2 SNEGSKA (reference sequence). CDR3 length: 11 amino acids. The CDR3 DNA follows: TGCAGTGCTAGAGCCACCCTTGAAGCTTTCTTT. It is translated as CSARATLEAFF.

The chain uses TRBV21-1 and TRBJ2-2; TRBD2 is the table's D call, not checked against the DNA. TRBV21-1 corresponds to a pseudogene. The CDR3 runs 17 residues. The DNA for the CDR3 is TGTGCCAGCAGCAACGGGACTAGCGGGAGTAGGGTCGGGGAGCTGTTTTTT. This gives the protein CASSNGTSGSRVGELFF.

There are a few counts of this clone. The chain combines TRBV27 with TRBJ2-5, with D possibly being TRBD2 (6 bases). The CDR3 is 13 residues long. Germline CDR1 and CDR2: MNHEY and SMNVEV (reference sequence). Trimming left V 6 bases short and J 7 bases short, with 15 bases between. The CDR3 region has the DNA TGTGCCAGCAGCAACTTAGCGGCTCGGACCCAGTACTTC. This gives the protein CASSNLAARTQYF.

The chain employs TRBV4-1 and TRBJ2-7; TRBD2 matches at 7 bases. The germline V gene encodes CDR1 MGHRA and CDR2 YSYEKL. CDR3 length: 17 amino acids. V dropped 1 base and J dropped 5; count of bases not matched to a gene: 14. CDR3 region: CASSQGGMGRESHEQYF. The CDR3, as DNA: TGCGCCAGCAGCCAAGGGGGGATGGGGCGGGAGAGCCACGAGCAGTACTTC.

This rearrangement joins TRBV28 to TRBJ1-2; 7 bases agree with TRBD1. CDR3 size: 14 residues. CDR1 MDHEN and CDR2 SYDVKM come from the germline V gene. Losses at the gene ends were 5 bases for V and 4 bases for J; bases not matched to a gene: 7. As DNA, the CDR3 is TGTGCCAGCAGTATTAACAGGGGAGCCTATGGCTACACCTTC. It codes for CASSINRGAYGYTF.

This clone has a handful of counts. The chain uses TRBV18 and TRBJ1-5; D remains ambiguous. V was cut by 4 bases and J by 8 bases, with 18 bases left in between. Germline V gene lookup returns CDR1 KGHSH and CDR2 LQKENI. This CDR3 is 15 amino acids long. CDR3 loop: CASSRAEVTGEPQHF. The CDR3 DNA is TGTGCCAGCTCACGGGCAGAGGTGACCGGGGAGCCCCAGCATTTT.

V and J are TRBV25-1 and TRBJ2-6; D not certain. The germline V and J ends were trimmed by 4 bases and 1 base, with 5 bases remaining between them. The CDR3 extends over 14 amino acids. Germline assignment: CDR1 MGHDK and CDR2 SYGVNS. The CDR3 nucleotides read TGTGCCAGCAGTGGTAGGTCTGGGGCCAACGTCCTGACTTTC. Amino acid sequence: CASSGRSGANVLTF.

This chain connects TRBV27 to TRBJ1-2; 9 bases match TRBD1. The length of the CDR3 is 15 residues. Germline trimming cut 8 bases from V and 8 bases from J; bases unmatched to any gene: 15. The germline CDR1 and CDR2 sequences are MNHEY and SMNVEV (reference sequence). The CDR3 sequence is CASLQSGTGFGGYTF. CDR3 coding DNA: TGTGCCAGCCTGCAATCCGGGACAGGGTTTGGAGGCTACACCTTC.

CDR3 sequence: CASSLSRSSLRGETQYF. CDR3 sequence (DNA): TGTGCCAGCAGTTTATCGAGGTCTAGCCTAAGGGGGGAGACCCAGTACTTC. This chain connects TRBV27 to TRBJ2-5; D might be TRBD1 (6 bases). V was clipped by 0 bases and J by 5 bases, with 19 bases between them. The CDR3 is 17 residues long. From germline, CDR1 is MNHEY and CDR2 SMNVEV (reference sequence).

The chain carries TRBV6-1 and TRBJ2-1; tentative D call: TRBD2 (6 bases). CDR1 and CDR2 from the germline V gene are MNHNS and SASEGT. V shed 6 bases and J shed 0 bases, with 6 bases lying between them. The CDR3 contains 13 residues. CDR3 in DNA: TGTGCCAGCAGCGGGAGCTCCTACAATGAGCAGTTCTTC. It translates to CASSGSSYNEQFF.

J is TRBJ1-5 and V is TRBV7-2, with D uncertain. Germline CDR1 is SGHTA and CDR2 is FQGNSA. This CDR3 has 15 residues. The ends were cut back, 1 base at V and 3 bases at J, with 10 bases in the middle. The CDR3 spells CASSLGALTNQPQHF. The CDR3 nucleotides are TGTGCCAGCAGCTTAGGGGCGCTCACCAATCAGCCCCAGCATTTT.

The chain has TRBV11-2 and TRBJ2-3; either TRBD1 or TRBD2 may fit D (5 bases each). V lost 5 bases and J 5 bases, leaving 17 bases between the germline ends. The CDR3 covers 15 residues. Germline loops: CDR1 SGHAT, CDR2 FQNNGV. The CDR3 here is CASSTRDRGGDTQYF. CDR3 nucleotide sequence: TGTGCCAGCAGCACCCGGGACCGTGGGGGAGATACGCAGTATTTT. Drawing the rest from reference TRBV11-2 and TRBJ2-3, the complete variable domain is EAGVAQSPRYKIIEKRQSVAFWCNPISGHATLYWYQQILGQGPKLLIQFQNNGVVDDSQLPKDRFSAERLKGVDSTLKIQPAKLEDSAVYLCASSTRDRGGDTQYFGPGTRLTVL.